A single sample is the source of the 15 T cell receptor beta chains below, sequenced in a study of blood T cells in healthy people across ages. Through a sample-barcoded 5' primer and a J-beta primer mix, a second PCR was run for roughly 7 to 11 cycles. TCRdb called the 5' RACE reads again in MiXCR, with one record for every CDR3 protein. The sample consists of 1.8 million or so distinct CDR3 sequences, about 39% of them appearing once. Material for sequencing was blood. These receptors all stem from a human donor in good health.

The V and J genes are TRBV7-2 and TRBJ2-3; 9 bases agree with TRBD2. There are 15 residues in the CDR3. CDR1 is SGHTA and CDR2 is FQGNSA in the germline V gene. Trimming took 6 bases from V and 0 from J; bases not matched to a gene: 4. This CDR3 reads CASRRGGRSTDTQYF. In nucleotides, the CDR3 is TGTGCCAGCAGGCGGGGGGGCCGTAGCACAGATACGCAGTATTTT.

This clonotype occurred a few times. The chain recombines TRBV24-1 with TRBJ2-1, with a weak D call TRBD1 (6 bases). CDR1 is KGHDR and CDR2 is SFDVKD in the germline V gene. V was shortened by 4 bases and J by 2 bases, with 14 bases between the two germline ends. The CDR3 sequence is 16 residues long. The CDR3 loop is CATSDNREGAYNEQFF. CDR3 bases: TGTGCCACCAGTGACAACAGGGAAGGGGCCTACAATGAGCAGTTCTTC.

This clonotype was recorded at least ten times. Relative to the germline gene, one junction end is altered; a read error may explain this. The CDR3 region has the DNA TGTGCCAGCAGCTTACGGACAGGTGGGAACTATGGCTACACCTTC. Amino acid sequence: CASSLRTGGNYGYTF. This sequence joins TRBV5-1 and TRBJ1-2, with 7 nucleotides matching TRBD1. The CDR3 loop spans 15 amino acids. CDR1 is SGHRS and CDR2 is YFSETQ in the germline V gene.

This chain uses TRBV5-1 with TRBJ1-1, with 7 bases identical to TRBD1. Germline CDR1 SGHRS, CDR2 YFSETQ. CDR3 length: 15 residues. Losses at the gene ends were 6 bases for V and 5 bases for J; bases not matched to a gene: 13. CDR3 residues: CASTRWEGAGTEAFF. In DNA form, the CDR3 reads TGCGCCAGCACGAGGTGGGAGGGGGCGGGAACTGAAGCTTTCTTT.

The sample holds many counts of this clonotype. V and J are TRBV29-1 and TRBJ2-7; D may be TRBD2 (5 bases). Trimming removed 4 bases from V and 5 bases from J, with 12 bases in between. CDR3 length: 12 amino acids. Per the germline V gene, CDR1 is SQVTM and CDR2 is ANQGSEA. The CDR3 DNA is TGCAGCGTTGGCGGATGGGGAGACGAGCAGTACTTC. It yields the protein CSVGGWGDEQYF.

This clonotype has a count of ten or more. The J gene is TRBJ2-5, the V gene TRBV7-2, with D unresolved. The CDR3 is made up of 12 amino acids. Trimming removed 4 bases from V and 6 bases from J, with 9 bases in between. CDR1 is SGHTA and CDR2 is FQGNSA in the germline V gene. This CDR3 reads CASSWIDKTQYF. As DNA, the CDR3 is TGTGCCAGCAGCTGGATTGATAAGACCCAGTACTTC.

CDR3 amino acids: CASSEQGAGGPDEQFF. CDR3 in DNA: TGTGCCAGCAGTGAACAAGGAGCGGGAGGGCCCGATGAGCAGTTCTTC. V and J are TRBV6-1 and TRBJ2-1; 10 bases line up with TRBD2. CDR3 length: 16 amino acids. In germline, CDR1 is MNHNS, CDR2 SASEGT. The J segment lost 8 bases and the V segment lost 2 bases, leaving 9 bases of the junction unmatched.

A few counts support this clonotype. The rearrangement links TRBV29-1 to TRBJ2-1; D might be TRBD1 (7 bases). V lost 6 bases and J lost 10, with 22 bases in between. Germline V gene lookup returns CDR1 SQVTM and CDR2 ANQGSEA. This CDR3 has 14 amino acids. The DNA of the CDR3 is TGCAGCGTGAGGGAGCCCGGACAGGAGGGCGAGCAGTTCTTC. Translated, it gives CSVREPGQEGEQFF.

The V and J genes are TRBV4-3 and TRBJ2-6, with 9 bases matching TRBD2. Trimming removed 0 bases from V and 4 bases from J; junction bases left unmatched: 13. This CDR3 has 20 residues. Looked up from germline, CDR1 is LGHNA and CDR2 is YSLEER. The chain's CDR3 is CASSQDPGLALGGGANVLTF. In nucleotides, the CDR3 is TGCGCCAGCAGCCAAGATCCGGGACTAGCCCTTGGGGGAGGGGCCAACGTCCTGACTTTC.

This clonotype showed up just a few times. J is TRBJ2-5 and V is TRBV7-2; D not resolved. Germline V gene data show CDR1 as SGHTA and CDR2 as FQGNSA. The V and J ends lost 5 bases and 4 bases respectively, with 14 bases between them. The CDR3 spans 14 residues. The CDR3 here is CASSPGPSRETQYF. CDR3 bases: TGTGCCAGCAGCCCCGGTCCCTCGAGAGAGACCCAGTACTTC.

The rearrangement links TRBV20-1 to TRBJ2-3; 9 bases agree with TRBD1. Per germline, CDR1 DFQATT and CDR2 SNEGSKA (reference sequence). CDR3 length: 15 amino acids. Trimming cost V 3 bases and J 4 bases; bases outside gene matches: 8. CDR3: CSARGTGTSPDTQYF. In DNA form, the CDR3 reads TGCAGTGCTAGGGGGACAGGGACGAGCCCAGATACGCAGTATTTT.

The count of this clonotype is one. Sequence at one end of the junction differs from germline and may be a read error. This chain joins TRBV5-1 and TRBJ2-7, with a possible D match to TRBD2 (5 bases). TRBJ2-5 explains the end of the DNA better; the J call may be wrong. The length of the CDR3 is 15 residues. Germline assignment: CDR1 SGHRS and CDR2 YFSETQ. CDR3 sequence reads: CASSLVTAGGETQYF. The CDR3 coding sequence is TGTGCCAGCAGCCTGGTAACGGCGGGTGGAGAGACCCAGTACTTC.

This clonotype appeared a few times. The chain links TRBV24-1 to TRBJ2-5; the match to TRBD1 covers 8 bases. CDR1 is KGHDR, CDR2 SFDVKD, per germline. CDR3 size: 12 residues. Losses at the gene ends were 10 bases for V and 7 bases for J; bases not matched to a gene: 7. The CDR3 loop is CATAGTGGTQYF. CDR3 DNA: TGTGCCACAGCCGGGACAGGAGGGACCCAGTACTTC.

CDR3 amino acids: CASGLGQGAYNEQFF. The CDR3 DNA reads as TGTGCTAGTGGTTTGGGGCAGGGGGCTTACAATGAGCAGTTCTTC. The chain combines TRBV12-5 with TRBJ2-1; 8 positions agree with TRBD1. The germline V gene has CDR1 LGHNT and CDR2 FRNRAP. CDR3 length: 15 amino acids. With 1 base clipped from V and 4 bases from J, the junction kept 3 bases outside the gene matches.

V and J are TRBV5-1 and TRBJ1-4, with 7 positions matching TRBD1. The trim removed 4 bases at V and 8 bases at J, leaving 11 bases unmatched. This CDR3 is built from 15 residues. Germline V gene sequence: CDR1 SGHRS, CDR2 YFSETQ. In nucleotides, the CDR3 is TGCGCCAGCAGCCCAGGGGGGACCCCTGACGAAAAACTGTTTTTT. This translates into CASSPGGTPDEKLFF.